The clone carrying this TCR beta chain occurred a few times. The junction had 12 bases not matched to a gene; V was cut back by 5 bases and J by 8 bases. The germline V gene encodes CDR1 SGHNT and CDR2 YENEEA. The CDR3 loop spans 15 amino acids. The authors' processing: The authors estimated nucleated cell counts from reference gene primer amplification. TCRdb's table, derived via immunoSEQ multiplex PCR, lists solely in-frame clones and lacks some. V and J calls and clone size are as listed in that table; D and trimming were resolved from the DNA. The top ten clones hold about 4% of a sample with roughly 290,000 clones, approximately 86% of them seen once. The data derive from a study of blood T cell repertoires in COVID-19. Overall study: Whether acute or convalescent, the COVID-19 samples came from the United States, Italy and Spain. In each case, the material was cDNA or gDNA derived from T cells, B-cell-depleted T cells, or PBMCs.

The chain recombines TRBV11-3 with TRBJ2-3, with 8 positions matching TRBD2. Sequences were obtained from peripheral blood. The TCR was taken from a woman aged 45-65 years with active or convalescent COVID-19. As DNA, the CDR3 is TGTGCCAGCAGCCACGTCGCAGCGGGAGATGGTACGCAGTATTTT. Translation: CASSHVAAGDGTQYF. The variable domain in full, with the rest retrieved from reference TRBV11-3 and TRBJ2-3, is EAGVVQSPRYKIIEKKQPVAFWCNPISGHNTLYWYLQNLGQGPELLIRYENEEAVDDSQLPKDRFSAERLKGVDSTLKIQPAELGDSAVYLCASSHVAAGDGTQYFGPGTRLTVL.